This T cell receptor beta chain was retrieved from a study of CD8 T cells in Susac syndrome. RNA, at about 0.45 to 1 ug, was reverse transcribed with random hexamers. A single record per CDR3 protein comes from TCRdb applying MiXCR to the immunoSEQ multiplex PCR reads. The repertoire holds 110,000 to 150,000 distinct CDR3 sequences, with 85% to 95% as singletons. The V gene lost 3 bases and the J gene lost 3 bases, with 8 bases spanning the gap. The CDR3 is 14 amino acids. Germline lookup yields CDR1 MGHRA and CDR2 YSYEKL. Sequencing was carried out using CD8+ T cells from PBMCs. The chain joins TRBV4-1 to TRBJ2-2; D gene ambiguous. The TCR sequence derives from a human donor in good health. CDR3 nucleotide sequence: TGCGCCAGCAGCCAGGTGGATCACACCGGGGAGCTGTTTTTT. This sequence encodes CASSQVDHTGELFF.